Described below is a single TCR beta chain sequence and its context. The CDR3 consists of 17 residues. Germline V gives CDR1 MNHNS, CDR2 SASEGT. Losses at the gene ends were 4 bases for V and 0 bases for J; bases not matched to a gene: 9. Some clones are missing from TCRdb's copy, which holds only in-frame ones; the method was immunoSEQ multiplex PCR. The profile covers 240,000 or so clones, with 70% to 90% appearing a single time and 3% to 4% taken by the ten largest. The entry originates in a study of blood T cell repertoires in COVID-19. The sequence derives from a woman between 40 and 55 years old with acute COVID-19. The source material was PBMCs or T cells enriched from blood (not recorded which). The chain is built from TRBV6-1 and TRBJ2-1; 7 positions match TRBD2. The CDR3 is CASSGLSGINSYNEQFF. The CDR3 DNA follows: TGTGCCAGCAGTGGTCTCAGCGGGATTAACTCCTACAATGAGCAGTTCTTC.